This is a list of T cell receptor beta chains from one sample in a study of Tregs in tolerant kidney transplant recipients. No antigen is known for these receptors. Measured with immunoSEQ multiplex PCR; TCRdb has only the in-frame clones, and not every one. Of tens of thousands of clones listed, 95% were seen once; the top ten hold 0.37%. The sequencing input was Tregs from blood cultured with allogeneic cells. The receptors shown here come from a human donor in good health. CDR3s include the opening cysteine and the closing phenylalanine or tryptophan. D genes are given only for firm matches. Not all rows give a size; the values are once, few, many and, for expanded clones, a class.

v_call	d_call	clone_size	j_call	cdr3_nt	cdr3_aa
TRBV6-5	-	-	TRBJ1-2	TGTGCCAGCAGACCGACTGGATATGGCTACACCTTC	CASRPTGYGYTF
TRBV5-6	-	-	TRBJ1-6	TGTGCCAGCAGAACTACAGGGACTTATAATTCACCCCTCCACTTT	CASRTTGTYNSPLHF
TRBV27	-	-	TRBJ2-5	TGTGCCAGCAGTTTCCGAGGAGAGACCCAGTACTTC	CASSFRGETQYF
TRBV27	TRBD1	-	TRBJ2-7	TGTGCCAGCAGTTCCAGGGGGCGCGGGTACGAGCAGTACTTC	CASSSRGRGYEQYF
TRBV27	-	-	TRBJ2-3	TGTGCCAGCAGTTTATTGGCGGGCACAGCAGATACGCAGTATTTT	CASSLLAGTADTQYF
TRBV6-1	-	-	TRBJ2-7	TGTGCCAGCTCCGAGGGTCTAAACCCCCTCGAGCAGTACTTC	CASSEGLNPLEQYF
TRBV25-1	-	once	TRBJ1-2	TGTGCCAGCAGTGAGAGGACAGTGGTTAACTATGGCTACACCTTC	CASSERTVVNYGYTF
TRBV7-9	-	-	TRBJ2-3	TGTGCCAGCAGTTTAGGTCCGGGGCAGATGAGTTATTTT	CASSLGPGQMSYF
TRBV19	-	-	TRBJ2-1	TGTGCCAGTAAAGGGTACGATGAGCAGTTCTTC	CASKGYDEQFF
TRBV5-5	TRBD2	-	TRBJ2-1	TGTGCCAGCAGCTTGAGGCGGGGGACCTACAATGAGCAGTTCTTC	CASSLRRGTYNEQFF
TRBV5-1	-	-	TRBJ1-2	TGCGCCAGCAGGTGGGCCGGGGCTTTAGCTAACTATGGCTACACCTTC	CASRWAGALANYGYTF
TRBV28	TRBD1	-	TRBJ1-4	TGTGCCAGCAGTTCAGGGGGGAGTGAAAAACTGTTTTTT	CASSSGGSEKLFF
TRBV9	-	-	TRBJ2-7	TGTGCCAGCAGCTCGAGCGGAGCCTACGAGCAGTACTTC	CASSSSGAYEQYF
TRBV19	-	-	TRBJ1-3	TGTGCCAGTAGTATACAGGGAAGGGCCTCTGGAAACACCATATATTTT	CASSIQGRASGNTIYF
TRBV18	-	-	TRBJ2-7	TGTGCCAGCTCAGGAGGATATGAGCAGTACTTC	CASSGGYEQYF
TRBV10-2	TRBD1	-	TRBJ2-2	TGCGCCAGCAGTGAGGGGACAGGGTTCACCGGGGAGCTGTTTTTT	CASSEGTGFTGELFF
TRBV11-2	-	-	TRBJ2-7	TGTGCCAGCAGCTTATCGCGACTATCAGCCTACGAGCAGTACTTC	CASSLSRLSAYEQYF
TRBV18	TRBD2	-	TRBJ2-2	TGTGCCAGCTCACCTTTAAACGCGGGGGCGAACACCGGGGAGCTGTTTTTT	CASSPLNAGANTGELFF
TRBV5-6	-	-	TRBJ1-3	TGTGCCAGCAGCTTGGGCTGGGGCACCATATATTTT	CASSLGWGTIYF
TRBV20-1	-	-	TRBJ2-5	TGCAGTGCTGGGACGGGTCAGACCCAGTACTTC	CSAGTGQTQYF
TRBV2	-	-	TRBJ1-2	TGTGCCAGCAGAGGCTCCCACCGGGACGGCACCTATGGCTACACCTTC	CASRGSHRDGTYGYTF
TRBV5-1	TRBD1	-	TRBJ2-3	TGCGCCAGCAGCTTGGGAACTCGGACAGGGACAAACACAGATACGCAGTATTTT	CASSLGTRTGTNTDTQYF
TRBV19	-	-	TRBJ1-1	TGTGCCAGTAGTATGTCGGCAGGGCGGGGCACTGAAGCTTTCTTT	CASSMSAGRGTEAFF
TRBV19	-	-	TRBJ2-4	TGTGCCAGTAGTACAGGGTGGGTGGCCAAAAACATTCAGTACTTC	CASSTGWVAKNIQYF
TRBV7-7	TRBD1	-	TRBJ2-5	TGTGCCAGCAGCTTAGCAGGGGGCAGGGAGACCCAGTACTTC	CASSLAGGRETQYF
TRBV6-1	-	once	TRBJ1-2	TGTGCCAGCAGAGGACACGGGGTCGATGGCTACACCTTC	CASRGHGVDGYTF
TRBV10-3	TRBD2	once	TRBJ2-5	TGTGCCACAGCTGCGGGAGAGGGGATCGGGAAGACCCAGTACTTC	CATAAGEGIGKTQYF
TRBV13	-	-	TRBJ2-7	TGTGCCAGCAGCCCGCCGAGAGCGGCCCCGACCTACGAGCAGTACTTC	CASSPPRAAPTYEQYF
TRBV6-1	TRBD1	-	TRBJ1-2	TGTGCCAGCAGTGAAGGGACAGGGGGGCGTTGGAGCTATGGCTACACCTTC	CASSEGTGGRWSYGYTF
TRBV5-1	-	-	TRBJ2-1	TGCGCCAGCAGCCTCTACCCGAACATCAATGAGCAGTTCTTC	CASSLYPNINEQFF
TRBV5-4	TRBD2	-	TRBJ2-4	TGTGCCAGCAGCAGCGGGACTCCCGGAACCATTCAGTACTTC	CASSSGTPGTIQYF
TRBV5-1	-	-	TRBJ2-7	TGCGCCAGCAGCTTGGAGGTCGCGGGCCCCTACGAGCAGTACTTC	CASSLEVAGPYEQYF
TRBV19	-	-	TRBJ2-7	TGTGCCAGTAGCAGGGCCCCCTCCTACGAGCAGTACTTC	CASSRAPSYEQYF
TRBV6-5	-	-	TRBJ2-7	TGTGCCAGCAGCTCTTCTTCGAGGATATACGAGCAGTACTTC	CASSSSSRIYEQYF
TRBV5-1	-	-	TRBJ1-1	TGCGCCAGCAGCTTGGACAGGGCGAACACTGAAGCTTTCTTT	CASSLDRANTEAFF
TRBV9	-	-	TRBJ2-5	TGTGCCAGCAGCGTAGCTACGAGGACCCCCCAAGAGACCCAGTACTTC	CASSVATRTPQETQYF
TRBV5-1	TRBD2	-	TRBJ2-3	TGCGCCAGCAGCCCTAGCGGGAGTACAGATACGCAGTATTTT	CASSPSGSTDTQYF
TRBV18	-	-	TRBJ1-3	TGTGCCAGCTCACCGATGTCCGGGAGGCCCTCTGGAAACACCATATATTTT	CASSPMSGRPSGNTIYF
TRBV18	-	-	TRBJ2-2	TGTGCCAGCTCACCCTACATCGTCGGGGGAGGCGACACCGGGGAGCTGTTTTTT	CASSPYIVGGGDTGELFF
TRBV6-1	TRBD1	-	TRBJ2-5	TGTGCCAGCAGAGCGACAGGGAAAGAGACCCAGTACTTC	CASRATGKETQYF
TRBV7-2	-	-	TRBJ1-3	TGTGCCAGCAGCCGAACCGGGAGCTCTGGAAACACCATATATTTT	CASSRTGSSGNTIYF
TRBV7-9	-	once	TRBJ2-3	TGTGCCAGCAGCTTAGGCTTCCTCCCCACAGATACGCAGTATTTT	CASSLGFLPTDTQYF
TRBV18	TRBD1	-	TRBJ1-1	TGTGCCAGCTCACCAGACAGGGCCCGGCACACTGAAGCTTTCTTT	CASSPDRARHTEAFF
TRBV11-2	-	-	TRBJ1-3	TGTGCCAGCAGCTACGACCTACGCACTGGAAACACCATATATTTT	CASSYDLRTGNTIYF